This T cell receptor (beta chain) was sequenced for a study of blood T cells in healthy people across ages. The wider study: Template switching retrieved approximately one barcoded beta molecule for each two T cells.

This clonotype was picked up a small number of times. This CDR3 has 12 amino acids. V lost 4 bases to trimming and J lost 5 bases, with 6 bases between them. Sample-barcoded 5' priming and a J-beta primer mix drove a second PCR of roughly 6 to 12 cycles. MiXCR, applied by TCRdb to the 5' RACE reads, yields one record per CDR3 protein. The sample contains about 290,000 distinct CDR3 sequences, less than 30% of which appear only once. This receptor was obtained from a woman in her seventies in good health. Sequenced sample: blood. V gene TRBV12-3 or TRBV12-4 combines with J gene TRBJ1-5; weak D call: TRBD1 (5 bases). CDR3 in DNA: TGTGCCAGCAGTTCGACAGATCAGCCCCAGCATTTT. Protein: CASSSTDQPQHF.